The source of this TCR beta chain is a study of radiotherapy plus CTLA-4 blockade in lung cancer. Background on the study: Around 19% of patients responded objectively, and about 30% achieved disease control.

Trimming shortened V by 2 bases and J by 10 bases, and 11 bases separated the two germline ends. This CDR3 region has 13 residues. Assay used: immunoSEQ multiplex PCR; TCRdb lists only in-frame clones, some missing. The sample has tens of thousands of clones, around 87% seen once. The chain combines TRBV6-7 with TRBJ1-4; D is uncertain. TRBV6-7 is noted as an ORF with a role that remains uncertain. This TCR derives from a human donor with non-small cell lung cancer that progressed on radiotherapy plus ipilimumab. Sequenced material: peripheral blood, taken from a patient treated with radiotherapy plus ipilimumab. CDR3 in DNA: TGTGCCAGCAGTTACCTAGGGTTGGTAAAACTGTTTTTT. Its translation: CASSYLGLVKLFF.